Included here is one T cell receptor beta chain sequence, with context. Which antigen it targets is not known. Base qualities are missing; no much larger clone stands one base away. The immunoSEQ Assay, a bias-controlled multiplex PCR, was used to amplify TCRbeta CDR3 regions from genomic DNA. Regarding the original processing steps: The number of nucleated cells in each sample was estimated from the amplification of reference gene primers within the assay. To quantify the absolute abundance of each unique TCRbeta CDR3 rearrangement, sequence reads were collapsed and filtered. For each sample, productive Simpson clonality was calculated by taking the square root of Simpson's diversity index across productive rearrangements. Imported from immuneACCESS, the table was reduced by TCRdb to in-frame sequences with V and J called. These copies leave out some clones; in studies compared against another copy, an unresolved V gene accounts for under half, and the cause of the remainder is not known. That table supplies the V and J calls and clone size; D and trimming were determined from the DNA. Across this sample there are over 250,000 clones, with more than 75% seen only once. About 9.2% of the sample belongs to the ten largest clones.

From a lookup of the germline V gene, CDR1 and CDR2 are SNHLY and FYNNEI. V and J are trimmed by 4 bases and 4 bases, and the gene matches miss 4 bases of the junction. Inclusive of the bounding cysteine and phenylalanine, the CDR3 is 13 residues long. The only DNA kept is the CDR3, 39 bases in frame from the first base. Samples from volunteer blood donors who had recovered from COVID-19 were contributed by a second Seattle source. Whole blood was collected in K2EDTA tubes by collaborating institutions according to the institutions' own protocols. For TCRbeta analysis, collaborators shipped samples as frozen whole blood, isolated PBMCs, or DNA extracted from either of those sample types. This entry belongs to a study of blood T cell repertoires in COVID-19 (dated by TCRdb to about 2020). Background for the entire study: Samples from collaborators originated in the United States, Italy and Spain and spanned both the acute and convalescent phases of COVID-19. The prospective study material was composed of cDNA or gDNA derived from T cells, B-cell-depleted T cells, or PBMCs. Subjects who had been exposed to COVID-19, were actively infected with it, or had recovered from it provided the deeply sampled blood TCRbeta repertoires that made up the dataset. The repertoires were made available in a free public database intended to serve as a resource for research on the immune response to SARS-CoV-2. Samples were obtained from the ongoing ImmuneRACE study (first 160 participants) and from 1,200 or so subjects provided by 6 global collaborators. A de-identified subject ID, COVID-19 status, age in years and sex were almost always included in the sample metadata. Where HLA class I and class II types were available, the types were taken from metadata supplied by the sample provider, not from assay-based typing. What the research found in general, with its limitations: The quantity of clinical and demographic metadata differed by source and by participant and was supplied without curation.

The receptor was isolated from a man aged 35-49 years who had recovered from COVID-19. The sequencing sample was made of peripheral blood. The chain is assembled from TRBV2 and TRBJ2-7; 7 of the junction bases match TRBD1. For the CDR3, the sequence is CASSGARGYEQYF. The bases read TGTGCCAGCAGTGGTGCCAGGGGGTACGAGCAGTACTTC.